Listed here are 26 T cell receptor beta chains from one sample, sequenced in a study of vaccination and CD4 T cells after COVID-19. Sequenced with the Oncomine TCR Beta short-read assay was DNA taken from cultured CD4+ T cells. Each CDR3 protein is one row after TCRdb ran MiXCR on the PCR reads. The table includes 9,500 to 15,000 distinct CDR3 sequences, roughly 74% detected once. As for treatment: approximately nine-day PBMC culture with coronavirus spike peptide pools or control peptides (ViraFEST assay). Their antigen targets remain unknown. Material for sequencing was CD4+ T cells from blood, cultured in vitro. Every receptor here comes from a human donor who had recovered from COVID-19.

The V and J genes are TRBV20-1 and TRBJ1-6; D is possibly TRBD1 (6 bases). CDR3 length equals 18 residues. Germline-derived CDR1 and CDR2 are DFQATT and SNEGSKA (reference sequence). Trimming shortened V by 0 bases and J by 2 bases, and 17 bases separated the two germline ends. The CDR3 DNA reads TGCAGTGCTAGAGATCCCGGAGGGGGGCGCGCCTATAATTCACCCCTCCACTTT. The encoded protein is CSARDPGGGRAYNSPLHF.

This chain links TRBV15 with TRBJ2-7; TRBD2 might be the D (6 bases). CDR1 and CDR2 (germline): LNHNV, YYDKDF (reference sequence). This CDR3 comprises 15 residues. Trimming took off 0 bases at V and 4 bases at J, with 13 bases between the two ends. CDR3 region: CATSREGSGGYEQYF. The CDR3 bases are TGTGCCACCAGCAGAGAGGGTAGCGGAGGGTACGAGCAGTACTTC.

The rearrangement joins TRBV27 to TRBJ1-2; 8 nucleotides agree with TRBD1. Looked up from germline, CDR1 is MNHEY and CDR2 is SMNVEV (reference sequence). The CDR3 consists of 17 residues. V lost 2 bases to trimming and J lost 4 bases; unmatched junction nucleotides: 12. CDR3 residues: CASSLRATGVGGYGYTF. As DNA, the CDR3 is TGTGCCAGCAGTTTACGGGCGACAGGGGTTGGGGGCTATGGCTACACCTTC.

V is TRBV20-1 and J is TRBJ1-5; the D is unclear. Trimming cost V 0 bases and J 0 bases, with 9 bases left between them. CDR3 size: 15 residues. The germline V gene encodes CDR1 DFQATT and CDR2 SNEGSKA (reference sequence). The CDR3 loop is CSARDQPTSNQPQHF. The CDR3 region has the DNA TGCAGTGCTAGAGATCAGCCTACTAGCAATCAGCCCCAGCATTTT.

The chain links TRBV6-2 or TRBV6-3 to TRBJ2-5; tentatively, D is TRBD1 (6 bases). V was pared by 5 bases and J by 4 bases, with 17 bases between. Germline V gene lookup returns CDR1 MNHEY and CDR2 SVGEGT. The CDR3 length is 15 residues. The DNA for the CDR3 is TGTGCCAGCAGTATACCAGGGGCCAAACGAGAGACCCAGTACTTC. Translated: CASSIPGAKRETQYF.

The gene calls are TRBV4-3 and TRBJ2-3; D not resolved. Germline CDR1 LGHNA, CDR2 YSLEER. The CDR3 is 14 residues long. Trimming removed 8 bases from V and 1 base from J, with 13 bases in between. The chain's CDR3 is CASRYTDGTDTQYF. The CDR3, as DNA: TGCGCCAGCCGCTACACAGACGGCACAGATACGCAGTATTTT.

This sequence joins TRBV7-2 and TRBJ2-5; either TRBD1 or TRBD2 may fit D (5 bases each). Per the germline V gene, CDR1 is SGHTA and CDR2 is FQGNSA. V was clipped by 5 bases and J by 4 bases, with 20 bases between them. CDR3 length: 16 amino acids. As DNA, the CDR3 is TGTGCCAGCAGCCCCTCGGCGTTTCTTGGGGGAGAGACCCAGTACTTC. This encodes CASSPSAFLGGETQYF.

This clonotype was seen a handful of times. V and J are TRBV2 and TRBJ1-2, with a tentative D call TRBD1 (6 bases). V was cut by 5 bases and J by 8 bases, with 12 bases left in between. This CDR3 spans 12 amino acids. CDR1 and CDR2 (germline): SNHLY, FYNNEI. CDR3 region: CASSWAGEGYTF. CDR3 sequence (DNA): TGTGCCAGCAGTTGGGCAGGGGAAGGCTACACCTTC.

V is TRBV15 and J is TRBJ2-1; 9 bases are a match to TRBD2. Germline trimming cut 5 bases from V and 7 bases from J; bases unmatched to any gene: 6. Germline assignment: CDR1 LNHNV and CDR2 YYDKDF (reference sequence). This CDR3 has 14 residues. CDR3 bases: TGTGCCACCAGCGTAGGGACTAGCCGAAATGAGCAGTTCTTC. It encodes CATSVGTSRNEQFF.

V usage is TRBV28 and J usage is TRBJ1-2; D is undetermined. The CDR3 is made up of 13 amino acids. The V end lost 5 bases, the J end lost 6 bases, and 13 bases lay between the germline ends. The germline V gene has CDR1 MDHEN and CDR2 SYDVKM. CDR3 residues: CASSTDGNDGYTF. CDR3 nucleotide sequence: TGTGCCAGCAGTACGGACGGCAACGATGGCTACACCTTC.

V usage is TRBV19 and J usage is TRBJ1-2; D ambiguous. Trimming shortened V by 1 base and J by 4 bases, and 10 bases separated the two germline ends. CDR3 length: 14 amino acids. Germline V gives CDR1 LNHDA, CDR2 SQIVND (reference sequence). The CDR3 is CASSIVSPGYGYTF. CDR3 nucleotide sequence: TGTGCCAGTAGTATAGTCTCCCCCGGCTATGGCTACACCTTC.

The table lists this clonotype with a few counts. The CDR3 region has the DNA TGCAGTGTGGTGGCGGGAGCTGGCCAAGAGACCCAGTACTTC. It specifies CSVVAGAGQETQYF. The V and J genes are TRBV20-1 and TRBJ2-5; 7 positions agree with TRBD2. Trimming at V came to 7 bases and at J to 1 base, leaving 9 bases not matched to a gene. CDR3 size: 14 residues. In germline, CDR1 is DFQATT, CDR2 SNEGSKA (reference sequence).

V gene TRBV27 combines with J gene TRBJ1-2, with a tentative D call TRBD1 (6 bases). CDR1 is MNHEY and CDR2 is SMNVEV in the germline V gene (reference sequence). There are 13 residues in the CDR3. V was cut by 6 bases and J by 6 bases, with 14 bases left in between. The chain's CDR3 is CASSSRDTNGYTF. In nucleotides, the CDR3 is TGTGCCAGCAGCTCCCGGGACACTAATGGCTACACCTTC.

This chain links TRBV20-1 with TRBJ1-2; D is unclear. Trimming removed 1 base from V and 6 bases from J, with 6 bases in between. CDR3 length: 11 amino acids. Germline V gene sequence: CDR1 DFQATT, CDR2 SNEGSKA (reference sequence). CDR3: CSARGRNGYTF. The CDR3 region has the DNA TGCAGTGCTAGAGGGCGAAATGGCTACACCTTC.

In this sample, this clonotype turned up once. The CDR3: CASTQNINRNYGYTF. CDR3 in DNA: TGTGCCAGCACCCAAAACATAAACCGAAACTATGGCTACACCTTC. The chain couples TRBV7-2 to TRBJ1-2; D not resolved. Germline values: CDR1 SGHTA, CDR2 FQGNSA. This CDR3 spans 15 amino acids. V was shortened by 7 bases and J by 2 bases, with 17 bases between the two germline ends. Drawing the rest from reference TRBV7-2 and TRBJ1-2, the complete variable domain is GAGVSQSPSNKVTEKGKDVELRCDPISGHTALYWYRQSLGQGLEFLIYFQGNSAPDKSGLPSDRFSAERTGGSVSTLTIQRTQQEDSAVYLCASTQNINRNYGYTFGSGTRLTVV.

The V and J genes are TRBV2 and TRBJ2-1; D remains ambiguous. Per the germline V gene, CDR1 is SNHLY and CDR2 is FYNNEI. Deletions cut 6 bases from V and 9 bases from J, with 12 bases between. The CDR3 runs 12 residues. DNA of the CDR3: TGTGCCAGCAGGACCAACCAGGCTGAGCAGTTCTTC. It codes for CASRTNQAEQFF.

This chain joins TRBV19 and TRBJ2-5; D may correspond to TRBD1 or TRBD2 (5 bases each). Deletions cut 8 bases from V and 5 bases from J, with 15 bases between. Germline-derived CDR1 and CDR2 are LNHDA and SQIVND (reference sequence). The CDR3 loop spans 13 amino acids. The CDR3 region has the DNA TGTGCCAGTTGTCCGGGACCTAGGGAGACCCAGTACTTC. Its translation: CASCPGPRETQYF.

This clonotype appeared once. The chain carries TRBV7-2 and TRBJ1-3, with 11 bases aligning to TRBD1. Germline CDR1 SGHTA, CDR2 FQGNSA. The ends lost 5 bases at V and 8 bases at J; junction bases unmatched: 5. The CDR3 is 14 amino acids. The CDR3 bases are TGTGCCAGCAGCCCCGGGACAGGGGGTGACACCATATATTTT. Protein: CASSPGTGGDTIYF.

This chain connects TRBV27 to TRBJ1-2; 8 bases agree with TRBD1. Trimming removed 8 bases from V and 3 bases from J; junction bases left unmatched: 35. Germline V CDR1 and CDR2: MNHEY, SMNVEV (reference sequence). This CDR3 is 23 amino acids long. In nucleotides, the CDR3 is TGTGCCAGCTTTCTCAAAAACCGGGACAGGTTCTCCCCCCAAGTGAGGCGATACTATGGCTACACCTTC. Translation: CASFLKNRDRFSPQVRRYYGYTF.

V and J are TRBV30 and TRBJ1-5; 9 bases map to TRBD1. The V segment lost 0 bases and the J segment 6 bases; nucleotides outside the gene matches: 12. Germline V CDR1 and CDR2: GTSNPN, SVGIG (reference sequence). CDR3 length: 17 residues. The CDR3 loop reads CAWSVDIWTGVPQPQHF. The CDR3 region has the DNA TGTGCCTGGAGTGTAGATATTTGGACAGGGGTTCCTCAGCCCCAGCATTTT.

V is TRBV20-1 and J is TRBJ2-7; 8 positions match TRBD2. V lost 5 bases and J lost 4; bases outside the gene matches: 7. CDR3 size: 13 residues. Germline values: CDR1 DFQATT, CDR2 SNEGSKA (reference sequence). The CDR3 region has the DNA TGCAGTGCTTCCTTTAGCGGGACGTACGAGCAGTACTTC. This translates into CSASFSGTYEQYF.

This rearrangement joins TRBV6-1 to TRBJ1-2; D not resolved. Between the trimmed V and J ends, which lost 6 bases and 0 bases, there was a span of 14 bases. CDR1 MNHNS and CDR2 SASEGT come from the germline V gene. The CDR3 is 15 amino acids. The DNA of the CDR3 is TGTGCCAGCAGGGGTCGTCCGGAGACTAACTATGGCTACACCTTC. This translates into CASRGRPETNYGYTF.

V gene TRBV20-1 combines with J gene TRBJ2-3; 9 positions agree with TRBD2. CDR3 length equals 16 residues. V was pared by 8 bases and J by 2 bases, with 14 bases of the junction left unmatched. CDR1 is DFQATT, CDR2 SNEGSKA, per germline (reference sequence). Here the CDR3 reads CSFIVAGVSFTDTQYF. The CDR3 coding sequence is TGCAGTTTTATAGTAGCGGGAGTAAGTTTCACAGATACGCAGTATTTT.

The chain uses TRBV20-1 and TRBJ1-5; 9 positions match TRBD1. J was trimmed by 5 bases and V by 1 base; bases with no gene match: 12. CDR1 and CDR2 from the germline V gene are DFQATT and SNEGSKA (reference sequence). The length of the CDR3 is 17 residues. The CDR3 reads CSARVMRGTGKDQPQHF. In nucleotides, the CDR3 is TGCAGTGCTAGAGTAATGCGTGGGACAGGGAAGGATCAGCCCCAGCATTTT.

The V gene is TRBV4-1, the J gene TRBJ1-2; tentatively, D is TRBD1 (5 bases). V was shortened by 1 base and J by 4 bases, with 19 bases between the two germline ends. The CDR3 covers 17 residues. Germline values: CDR1 MGHRA, CDR2 YSYEKL. The CDR3 spells CASSQAAGRGGGYGYTF. The CDR3 bases are TGCGCCAGCAGCCAAGCGGCAGGGCGGGGAGGTGGCTATGGCTACACCTTC.

The chain carries TRBV7-8 and TRBJ2-3; a possible D gene is TRBD1 (5 bases). The CDR3 covers 16 residues. V shed 7 bases and J shed 3 bases, with 20 bases lying between them. Per the germline V gene, CDR1 is SGHVS and CDR2 is FQNEAQ. Here the CDR3 DNA reads TGTGCCAGCACCAGGCAAGGGGTTATGAAGACAGATACGCAGTATTTT. Translation gives CASTRQGVMKTDTQYF. The variable domain in full, with the rest retrieved from reference TRBV7-8 and TRBJ2-3, is GAGVSQSPRYKVAKRGQDVALRCDPISGHVSLFWYQQALGQGPEFLTYFQNEAQLDKSGLPSDRFFAERPEGSVSTLKIQRTQQEDSAVYLCASTRQGVMKTDTQYFGPGTRLTVL.